This TCR beta chain was identified during a study of CD8+CD57+ T cells in acquired aplastic anemia. V shed 5 bases, J shed 5 bases, and the junction held 12 bases outside the gene matches. Germline assignment: CDR1 SGHRS and CDR2 YFSETQ. The CDR3 has 15 residues. As regards this clonotype: What it binds is unknown.

It was patients with CD8+CD57+ cell expansion by flow cytometry who were chosen for sequencing. All participating patients were living with severe acquired aplastic anemia. Blood samples were obtained from patients who had received no prior therapy. Both TCR beta VDJ combination and CDR3 sequence profiling were carried out. Genomic DNA was the template for this profiling. TCRdb used MiXCR to reprocess the reads, holding one entry per CDR3 protein. The top ten clones hold over 7.5% of a sample with 250,000 or so distinct CDR3 sequences, around 46% of them seen once. Overall study findings and caveats: Patients and controls shared 25 to 35 CD8+ CDR3 sequences, highly expressed in patients.

J is TRBJ1-2 and V is TRBV5-1; 7 nucleotides align to TRBD1. The source of this sequence is a human donor with aplastic anemia. Material for sequencing was sorted CD4+, CD8+, or CD8+CD57+ T cells (not recorded which) from PBMCs. The CDR3 loop reads CASSNFPGTDYGYTF. The DNA of the CDR3 is TGCGCCAGCAGTAATTTCCCCGGGACAGATTATGGCTACACCTTC.